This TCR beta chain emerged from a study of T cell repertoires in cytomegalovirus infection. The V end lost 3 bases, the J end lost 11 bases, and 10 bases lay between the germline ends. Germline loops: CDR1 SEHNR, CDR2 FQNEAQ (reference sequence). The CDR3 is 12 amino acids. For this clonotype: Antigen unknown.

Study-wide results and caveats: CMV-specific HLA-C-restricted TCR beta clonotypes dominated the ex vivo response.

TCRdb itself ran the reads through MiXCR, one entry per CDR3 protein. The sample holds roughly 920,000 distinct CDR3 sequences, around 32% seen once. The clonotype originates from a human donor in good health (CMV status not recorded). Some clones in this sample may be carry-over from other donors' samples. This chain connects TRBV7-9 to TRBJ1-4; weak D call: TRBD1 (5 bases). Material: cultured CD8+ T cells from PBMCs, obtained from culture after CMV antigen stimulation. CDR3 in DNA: TGTGCCAGCAGCTTGGGGGGTAGGAAACTGTTTTTT. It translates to CASSLGGRKLFF.